The T cell receptor beta chain under discussion was sequenced for a study of shared clonotypes between healthy human individuals. Study information: A few men and a couple of women, aged 18 to 49, were donors.

Clones were sequenced by immunoSEQ multiplex PCR, and TCRdb holds only the in-frame ones, with some missing. Of roughly 1 million clones in the sample, approximately 80% are singletons; the top ten hold more than 0.5%. All the donors were Caucasian adults who lived in Nashville, Tennessee. In regard to this clone: Its antigen is not identified.

The V gene lost 5 bases and the J gene lost 5 bases, with 12 bases spanning the gap. CDR3 length equals 13 residues. Germline CDR1 SGHAT, CDR2 FQNNGV. Study-wide results and caveats: Sequencing depth was expected to affect clonotype sharing among donors.

This TCR derives from a man in his late teens or twenties in good health. Some clones in this sample may be carry-over from other donors' samples. The genes are TRBV11-2 and TRBJ1-1; D not resolved. The sequenced sample was memory CD4+ T cells from PBMCs. Subset: CD45RA-negative fraction. In nucleotides, the CDR3 is TGTGCCAGCAGCGTACTAGGGAGGACTGAAGCTTTCTTT. Amino acids: CASSVLGRTEAFF.